This is a list of T cell receptor beta chains from one sample in a study of shared T cell receptors in the human thymus. Repertoires were generated with immunoSEQ multiplex PCR, while TCRdb's copy carries only in-frame clones and drops some. The table records 640,000 or so clones, around 87% of them present only once. In addition, the sample was reused for a study of human thymus T cells.

The sample was thymocytes. The receptors originated from a boy under two years old with a congenital heart defect. The CDR3 runs from the conserved cysteine through the conserved F or W. The D gene is left open where the match is weak. Clone size is stated in some rows and not others, as once, few, many or a class when expanded.

cdr3_aa cdr3_nt v_call d_call cdr3_length j_call clone_size
CASSRTGTGGTYEQYF TGCGCCAGCAGCAGAACCGGGACAGGGGGGACCTACGAGCAGTACTTC TRBV5-1 TRBD1 16 TRBJ2-7 NA
CASSAWTGGLSCYGYTF TGTGCCAGCAGTGCATGGACAGGGGGCTTATCTTGCTATGGCTACACCTTC TRBV6-1 TRBD1 17 TRBJ1-2 NA
CASSQRDRASGNTIYF TGCGCCAGCAGCCAGAGGGACAGGGCGTCTGGAAACACCATATATTTT TRBV4-3 TRBD1 16 TRBJ1-3 NA
CSVDNLNTEAFF TGCAGCGTAGACAACTTGAACACTGAAGCTTTCTTT TRBV29-1 NA 12 TRBJ1-1 NA
CAWTTGSTNTEAFF TGTGCCTGGACCACCGGGAGCACGAACACTGAAGCTTTCTTT TRBV30 NA 14 TRBJ1-1 NA
CASKRRQGGSDEQFF TGTGCCAGCAAGAGGAGACAGGGGGGGTCGGATGAGCAGTTCTTC TRBV6-8 TRBD1 15 TRBJ2-1 NA
CASSQGVFGGSSYEQYF TGCGCCAGCAGCCAAGGGGTTTTTGGCGGGAGCTCCTACGAGCAGTACTTC TRBV4-1 TRBD2 17 TRBJ2-7 NA
CSVKGQGMPDTQYF TGCAGCGTAAAGGGACAGGGAATGCCAGATACGCAGTATTTT TRBV29-1 TRBD1 14 TRBJ2-3 once
CASSLARSREGTYNEQFF TGCGCCAGCAGCTTGGCCAGGTCCCGGGAGGGAACCTACAATGAGCAGTTCTTC TRBV5-1 TRBD2 18 TRBJ2-1 NA
CASVANKETQYF TGTGCCAGCGTCGCAAACAAAGAGACCCAGTACTTC TRBV2 NA 12 TRBJ2-5 NA
CANRGSDTQYF TGTGCCAATAGGGGGTCAGATACGCAGTATTTT TRBV2 NA 11 TRBJ2-3 NA
CASSQDRLAGQYWTQYF TGTGCCAGCAGCCAAGACCGACTAGCGGGGCAATACTGGACCCAGTACTTC TRBV4-2 TRBD2 17 TRBJ2-5 NA
CASSFPGTGGDEQYF TGTGCCAGCAGCTTCCCCGGGACAGGGGGCGACGAGCAGTACTTC TRBV5-6 TRBD1 15 TRBJ2-7 NA
CASRPLTGSNQPQHF TGTGCCAGCAGGCCCCTCACAGGGAGCAATCAGCCCCAGCATTTT TRBV27 NA 15 TRBJ1-5 NA
CASSANRAWEKLFF TGTGCCAGCAGCGCCAACAGGGCTTGGGAAAAACTGTTTTTT TRBV4-2 NA 14 TRBJ1-4 NA
CASSSYRDRQTGELFF TGTGCCAGCAGTTCTTACCGGGACAGGCAAACCGGGGAGCTGTTTTTT TRBV28 TRBD1 16 TRBJ2-2 NA
CSVDSGGQQFF TGCAGCGTTGATAGCGGTGGACAGCAGTTCTTC TRBV29-1 NA 11 TRBJ2-1 NA
CASSQGDMDSYEQYF TGCGCCAGCAGCCAGGGGGACATGGACTCCTACGAGCAGTACTTC TRBV4-1 NA 15 TRBJ2-7 few
CASSPNRAEPQHF TGTGCCAGCTCTCCAAACAGGGCGGAGCCCCAGCATTTT TRBV18 NA 13 TRBJ1-5 once
CASSLSSGRTDTQYF TGTGCCAGCAGTTTATCTAGCGGACGCACAGATACGCAGTATTTT TRBV5-4 TRBD2 15 TRBJ2-3 NA
CATSRERPAVGQGAKIFYEQYF TGTGCCACCAGCAGAGAGCGCCCTGCCGTCGGACAGGGGGCAAAAATATTCTACGAGCAGTACTTC TRBV15 TRBD1 22 TRBJ2-7 NA
CASRRPPTGGYGYTF TGCGCCAGCAGGAGGCCCCCCACAGGGGGCTATGGCTACACCTTC TRBV10-2 TRBD1 15 TRBJ1-2 NA
CASSRRLGNQPQHF TGTGCCAGCAGCAGGAGACTGGGCAATCAGCCCCAGCATTTT TRBV14 NA 14 TRBJ1-5 NA
CASSLLRGTTTYEQYF TGTGCCAGCAGTCTCCTTAGGGGGACTACAACCTACGAGCAGTACTTC TRBV27 NA 16 TRBJ2-7 NA
CASSRPRGRGGDTEAFF TGTGCCAGCAGCCGCCCCCGGGGGAGGGGGGGGGACACTGAAGCTTTCTTT TRBV14 NA 17 TRBJ1-1 NA
CATHRALGDGYTF TGTGCCACCCACAGGGCCTTGGGGGATGGCTACACCTTC TRBV6-1 NA 13 TRBJ1-2 once
CASSSGTGKTSGNTIYF TGTGCCAGCAGCTCGGGGACAGGAAAGACCTCTGGAAACACCATATATTTT TRBV5-6 TRBD1 17 TRBJ1-3 NA
CASSLGCIATRSYNEQFF TGTGCCAGCAGCTTAGGGTGTATAGCGACCCGCTCCTACAATGAGCAGTTCTTC TRBV7-7 NA 18 TRBJ2-1 NA
CASSLSIPRGPTYEQYF TGTGCCAGCAGTTTATCAATCCCCAGGGGGCCTACCTACGAGCAGTACTTC TRBV27 TRBD1 17 TRBJ2-7 NA
CASSQERDTLDHGYTF TGTGCCAGCAGCCAAGAACGGGACACCTTGGACCATGGCTACACCTTC TRBV14 NA 16 TRBJ1-2 NA
CATGTGGTEAFF TGTGCCACGGGGACAGGGGGCACTGAAGCTTTCTTT TRBV15 TRBD1 12 TRBJ1-1 NA
CASSLRGGNAPDGEWGYTF TGTGCCAGCAGTTTAAGGGGCGGGAACGCGCCAGATGGAGAGTGGGGCTACACCTTC TRBV28 NA 19 TRBJ1-2 NA
CASSFGTRYGYTF TGTGCCAGCAGTTTCGGGACACGCTATGGCTACACCTTC TRBV28 NA 13 TRBJ1-2 NA
CATSRVQTGTRSNTGELFF TGTGCCACCAGCAGAGTTCAAACCGGGACTCGCTCGAACACCGGGGAGCTGTTTTTT TRBV15 NA 19 TRBJ2-2 NA
CASSLSGTSGSNEQFF TGTGCCAGCAGTTTATCCGGGACTAGTGGGTCCAATGAGCAGTTCTTC TRBV27 TRBD2 16 TRBJ2-1 NA
CASGSPLGAGGEGYTF TGTGCCAGCGGAAGCCCCCTCGGGGCAGGGGGAGAAGGCTACACCTTC TRBV13 TRBD1 16 TRBJ1-2 NA
CSVEKGGRDNEQFF TGCAGCGTTGAGAAGGGCGGGAGGGACAATGAGCAGTTCTTC TRBV29-1 TRBD2 14 TRBJ2-1 NA
CASSSNNGGQEGSPLHF TGTGCCAGCAGCTCTAACAATGGGGGACAGGAGGGTTCACCCCTCCACTTT TRBV7-9 TRBD1 17 TRBJ1-6 NA
CASTRVAGVYNEQFF TGTGCCAGCACAAGGGTCGCCGGGGTTTACAATGAGCAGTTCTTC TRBV6-4 NA 15 TRBJ2-1 few
CASSLGLLGRALYGYTF TGTGCCAGCAGCTTGGGTTTATTGGGCAGGGCCCTTTATGGCTACACCTTC TRBV5-6 NA 17 TRBJ1-2 NA
CASSPRTSGRTDTQYF TGCGCCAGCAGCCCGCGGACTAGCGGGAGAACAGATACGCAGTATTTT TRBV4-1 TRBD2 16 TRBJ2-3 NA
CASSPPLGRDDEQFF TGCGCCAGCAGCCCACCACTAGGGAGGGACGATGAGCAGTTCTTC TRBV5-1 TRBD2 15 TRBJ2-1 NA
CASRTGTGVRGQETQYF TGTGCCAGCAGGACCGGGACAGGGGTGAGGGGCCAAGAGACCCAGTACTTC TRBV4-2 TRBD1 17 TRBJ2-5 NA
CASSLARPGHNNSPLHF TGTGCCAGCAGCTTAGCGCGGCCAGGACATAATAATTCCCCCCTCCACTTT TRBV7-6 NA 17 TRBJ1-6 NA
CASSPGPQRGNTEAFF TGCGCCAGCAGCCCAGGACCCCAGCGGGGGAACACTGAAGCTTTCTTT TRBV5-1 NA 16 TRBJ1-1 NA
CASSLVGDRGGYTF TGCGCCAGCAGCTTGGTCGGGGACAGGGGAGGCTACACCTTC TRBV5-1 TRBD1 14 TRBJ1-2 NA
CASSLAWEASYEQYF TGCGCCAGCAGCTTGGCATGGGAGGCTTCCTACGAGCAGTACTTC TRBV5-1 NA 15 TRBJ2-7 few
CASLGLKPGNTIYF TGTGCCAGCCTTGGACTGAAACCTGGAAACACCATATATTTT TRBV14 NA 14 TRBJ1-3 few
CASSQDPPRTGEDTGELFF TGCGCCAGCAGCCAAGATCCCCCCCGGACAGGGGAGGACACCGGGGAGCTGTTTTTT TRBV4-3 TRBD1 19 TRBJ2-2 NA